This entry is about one T cell receptor beta chain. These data come from a study of blood T cell repertoires in COVID-19. As for the study in general: T cells, B-cell-depleted T cells, or PBMCs provided the cDNA or gDNA that served as material.

In the authors' workflow: Estimation of nucleated cell counts relied on the amplification of reference gene primers. Sequenced by immunoSEQ multiplex PCR; TCRdb stores in-frame clones only, minus some. V and J calls and clone size are those listed in that table; D and trimming were worked out from the DNA. The sample lists roughly 24,000 clones; 90% were seen once. Germline-derived CDR1 and CDR2 are MNHEY and SMNVEV (reference sequence). The CDR3 runs to 13 residues. V dropped 3 bases and J dropped 2 bases, with 6 bases sitting between them. Sequencing used peripheral blood. This TCR was sampled from a woman aged 55-69 years with active COVID-19. This chain links TRBV27 with TRBJ2-3; D is ambiguous. For the CDR3, the DNA is TGTGCCAGCAGTTTCGACACCACAGATACGCAGTATTTT. Translation gives CASSFDTTDTQYF.